The 25 T cell receptor beta chains given below trace back to one sample, sequenced in a study of blood T cells in healthy people across ages. Primers used in a second PCR of about 7 to 12 cycles were a sample-barcoded 5' primer and a J-beta primer mix. Via MiXCR, TCRdb re-called the 5' RACE reads, giving one row per CDR3 protein. The profile shows hundreds of thousands of distinct CDR3 sequences, under 40% of them singletons. Sequenced: blood. All receptors come from a man aged 18 to 35 in good health.

This clonotype was found once. This sequence joins TRBV28 and TRBJ2-3, with no clear D. V was clipped by 7 bases and J by 3 bases, with 14 bases between them. From germline, CDR1 is MDHEN and CDR2 SYDVKM. The CDR3 consists of 14 residues. The CDR3 loop reads CASTQELGTDTQYF. The CDR3 region has the DNA TGTGCCAGCACCCAAGAGCTGGGGACAGATACGCAGTATTTT.

The J gene is TRBJ2-7, the V gene TRBV29-1; TRBD2 matches 7 bases. Losses at the gene ends were 0 bases for V and 0 bases for J; bases not matched to a gene: 5. Germline V gives CDR1 SQVTM, CDR2 ANQGSEA. The CDR3 is 15 amino acids. The CDR3 sequence is CSVEDRSGTSYEQYF. CDR3 in DNA: TGCAGCGTTGAAGATCGCAGCGGGACCTCCTACGAGCAGTACTTC.

This clonotype was seen at least ten times. The V gene is TRBV15, the J gene TRBJ2-1; a weak D match, TRBD1 (6 bases). Germline CDR1 is LNHNV and CDR2 is YYDKDF (reference sequence). The CDR3 has 13 amino acids. The V end lost 7 bases, the J end lost 5 bases, and 12 bases lay between the germline ends. CDR3: CATTGETNNEQFF. CDR3 bases: TGTGCCACCACAGGGGAGACTAACAATGAGCAGTTCTTC.

This chain links TRBV7-9 with TRBJ2-5; possibly TRBD2 for D (5 bases). The CDR3 length is 16 residues. CDR1 SEHNR and CDR2 FQNEAQ come from the germline V gene (reference sequence). The ends were cut back, 7 bases at V and 4 bases at J, with 22 bases in the middle. CDR3 nucleotide sequence: TGTGCCAGCAACTTCTTCACTAGTACTGGTCGAGAGACCCAGTACTTC. Its translation is CASNFFTSTGRETQYF.

The gene calls are TRBV5-1 and TRBJ1-5; D is ambiguous. Germline V gene data show CDR1 as SGHRS and CDR2 as YFSETQ. V lost 0 bases, J lost 4 bases, and 11 bases lay in between. The CDR3 sequence is 15 residues long. This CDR3 is CASSLEGRDNQPQHF. Written as DNA, the CDR3 is TGCGCCAGCAGCTTGGAAGGGAGAGATAATCAGCCCCAGCATTTT.

Only one count was recorded for this clonotype. The CDR3 sequence is CASRVTGDYEQFF. The DNA for the CDR3 is TGTGCCAGCAGGGTAACAGGAGACTATGAGCAGTTCTTC. The V and J genes are TRBV6-5 and TRBJ2-1, with TRBD1 as a possible D gene (5 bases). V gave up 6 bases and J gave up 8 bases, with 14 bases separating them. The CDR3 loop spans 13 amino acids. Germline values: CDR1 MNHEY, CDR2 SVGAGI.

This clonotype was detected only a few times. The V call is TRBV24-1, the J call TRBJ1-1; D is unresolved. This CDR3 spans 15 amino acids. Looked up from germline, CDR1 is KGHDR and CDR2 is SFDVKD. V was shortened by 2 bases and J by 1 base, with 10 bases between the two germline ends. CDR3 DNA sequence: TGTGCCACCAGTGATTCGGCGGACGGGAACACTGAAGCTTTCTTT. It translates to CATSDSADGNTEAFF.

CDR3 sequence reads: CASSLGSGGTEAFF. CDR3 nucleotides: TGCGCCAGCAGCTTGGGTTCGGGGGGGACTGAAGCTTTCTTT. This chain links TRBV5-1 with TRBJ1-1; the D gene is possibly TRBD1 (5 bases). Trimming pared 0 bases from V and 5 bases from J, leaving 11 bases between. The CDR3 spans 14 residues. The germline V gene has CDR1 SGHRS and CDR2 YFSETQ.

This chain connects TRBV12-3 or TRBV12-4 to TRBJ2-3; 10 positions match TRBD2. The CDR3 is made up of 16 amino acids. Trimming cost V 6 bases and J 6 bases; bases outside gene matches: 12. Written as DNA, the CDR3 is TGTGCCAGCAGCCCCCGACTAGCGGGTGGTGGGGATACGCAGTATTTT. Translation: CASSPRLAGGGDTQYF.

Details on this clonotype: The junction and the germline gene differ at one end; a read error may be behind it. The chain links TRBV5-1 to TRBJ1-5; D uncertain. The CDR3 length is 15 residues. Germline values: CDR1 SGHRS, CDR2 YFSETQ. DNA of the CDR3: TGTGCCAGCAGCTTAGCGGGCGGGGTAGGTCAGCCCCAGCATTTT. This encodes CASSLAGGVGQPQHF.

This clonotype appeared a few times. The CDR3 coding sequence is TGTGCCAGCACTTCCACAGGGGTGAACAATCAGCCCCAGCATTTT. It specifies CASTSTGVNNQPQHF. The chain uses TRBV12-3 or TRBV12-4 and TRBJ1-5, with 7 bases matching TRBD1. J lost 3 bases, V lost 7 bases, and 9 bases had no gene match. The CDR3 contains 15 residues.

This clonotype was detected many times. The V call is TRBV20-1, the J call TRBJ2-7; weak D call: TRBD1 (5 bases). CDR1 and CDR2 (germline): DFQATT, SNEGSKA (reference sequence). The CDR3 is made up of 12 amino acids. V lost 2 bases and J 5 bases, leaving 10 bases between the germline ends. CDR3 nucleotides: TGCAGTGCTAGAAGCAGGGCTGACGAGCAGTACTTC. It codes for CSARSRADEQYF.

The chain couples TRBV10-3 to TRBJ1-3; no firm D call. This CDR3 spans 14 amino acids. Per germline, CDR1 ENHRY and CDR2 SYGVKD. V dropped 6 bases and J dropped 0 bases, with 9 bases sitting between them. CDR3 nucleotides: TGTGCCATCAGAGACGGGAGCTCTGGAAACACCATATATTTT. It codes for CAIRDGSSGNTIYF.

The rearrangement links TRBV11-2 to TRBJ2-1; TRBD2 matches at 10 bases. The germline V gene encodes CDR1 SGHAT and CDR2 FQNNGV. V lost 4 bases and J lost 4; bases outside the gene matches: 4. This CDR3 is built from 15 residues. The CDR3 region has the DNA TGTGCCAGCAGCTGGAGCGGGGGGGGTTACAATGAGCAGTTCTTC. Encoded protein: CASSWSGGGYNEQFF.

In the case of this clonotype: Sequence at one end of the junction differs from germline and may be a read error. This sequence joins TRBV7-2 and TRBJ1-1; 7 bases match TRBD1. In germline, CDR1 is SGHTA, CDR2 FQGNSA. CDR3 length: 17 residues. The CDR3 sequence is CASSLNARGMGNTGAFF. The CDR3 DNA follows: TGTGCCAGCAGCTTAAACGCCAGGGGGATGGGGAACACTGGAGCTTTCTTT.

This clonotype was detected many times. This chain connects TRBV12-3 or TRBV12-4 to TRBJ1-2; 8 positions match TRBD1. V lost 6 bases and J lost 7; bases outside the gene matches: 4. The CDR3 runs 12 residues. CDR3 in amino acids: CASRMTGAGYTF. DNA of the CDR3: TGTGCCAGCAGGATGACAGGGGCTGGCTACACCTTC.

This clonotype was detected ten times or more. V is TRBV10-3 and J is TRBJ2-5; 8 nucleotides match TRBD1. The CDR3 length is 15 residues. The germline V gene encodes CDR1 ENHRY and CDR2 SYGVKD. Trimming at V came to 4 bases and at J to 5 bases, leaving 9 bases not matched to a gene. The CDR3 DNA is TGTGCCATCAGTGTCAGGACAGGGCGGTCGGAGACCCAGTACTTC. Translating gives CAISVRTGRSETQYF.

The chain links TRBV9 to TRBJ1-1; the D is unclear. V was clipped by 0 bases and J by 7 bases, with 10 bases between them. The CDR3 has 13 residues. Germline CDR1 reads SGDLS; CDR2 reads YYNGEE. The CDR3 region has the DNA TGTGCCAGCAGCGTAGGATGGGAGAGTGAAGCTTTCTTT. Translation gives CASSVGWESEAFF.

This clonotype was detected only a few times. The chain has TRBV14 and TRBJ1-2; tentatively, D is TRBD1 (5 bases). This CDR3 spans 15 amino acids. Trimming left V 1 base short and J 4 bases short, with 13 bases between. Germline V lookup: CDR1 SGHDN, CDR2 FVKESK. CDR3 sequence: CASSQVRGSLYGYTF. CDR3 in DNA: TGTGCCAGCAGCCAAGTGAGGGGATCTCTCTATGGCTACACCTTC.

This clonotype has a handful of counts. This rearrangement joins TRBV7-3 to TRBJ1-1; D ambiguous. Trimming shortened V by 5 bases and J by 1 base, and 8 bases separated the two germline ends. The CDR3 is made up of 13 amino acids. Germline CDR1 SGHTA, CDR2 FQGTGA. CDR3 in DNA: TGTGCCAGCAGCACCCAGAGGAACACTGAAGCTTTCTTT. It translates to CASSTQRNTEAFF.

The chain carries TRBV5-1 and TRBJ2-5; 8 nucleotides align to TRBD2. The J call may not be correct, given that the DNA end is closer to TRBJ2-1. The germline CDR1 and CDR2 sequences are SGHRS and YFSETQ. The CDR3 runs 15 residues. This CDR3 reads CASSSSLAAQETQFF. In nucleotides, the CDR3 is TGCGCCAGCAGCTCCTCACTAGCGGCCCAAGAGACCCAGTTCTTC.

This clonotype turned up a few times. This rearrangement joins TRBV20-1 to TRBJ1-5; possible D gene TRBD1, 6 bases. Germline assignment: CDR1 DFQATT and CDR2 SNEGSKA (reference sequence). This CDR3 spans 13 amino acids. V lost 4 bases to trimming and J lost 4 bases, with 11 bases between them. CDR3 amino acids: CSATGQTNQPQHF. DNA of the CDR3: TGCAGTGCTACCGGACAGACAAATCAGCCCCAGCATTTT.

V is TRBV5-1 and J is TRBJ2-3; tentative D call: TRBD1 (5 bases). V lost 0 bases and J lost 2, with 16 bases in between. CDR1 and CDR2 (germline): SGHRS, YFSETQ. CDR3 size: 17 residues. The DNA for the CDR3 is TGCGCCAGCAGCTTGGAAGCATGGCTGGGGCCCACAGATACGCAGTATTTT. This codes for CASSLEAWLGPTDTQYF.

The chain uses TRBV6-5 and TRBJ2-1; D is uncertain. The CDR3 is 13 residues long. Trimming shortened V by 5 bases and J by 5 bases, and 10 bases separated the two germline ends. From germline, CDR1 is MNHEY and CDR2 SVGAGI. The CDR3 nucleotides read TGTGCCAGCAGTGACGGCAGACACAATGAGCAGTTCTTC. Amino acid sequence: CASSDGRHNEQFF.

Here the CDR3 reads CASSYSGITTEAFF. CDR3 in DNA: TGTGCCAGCAGTTACTCGGGGATAACCACTGAAGCTTTCTTT. The V call is TRBV6-6, the J call TRBJ1-1; D remains ambiguous. CDR3 length: 14 residues. Germline V lookup: CDR1 MNHNY, CDR2 SVGAGI (reference sequence). With 0 bases removed from V and 4 bases from J, the gap between germline ends came to 9 bases.